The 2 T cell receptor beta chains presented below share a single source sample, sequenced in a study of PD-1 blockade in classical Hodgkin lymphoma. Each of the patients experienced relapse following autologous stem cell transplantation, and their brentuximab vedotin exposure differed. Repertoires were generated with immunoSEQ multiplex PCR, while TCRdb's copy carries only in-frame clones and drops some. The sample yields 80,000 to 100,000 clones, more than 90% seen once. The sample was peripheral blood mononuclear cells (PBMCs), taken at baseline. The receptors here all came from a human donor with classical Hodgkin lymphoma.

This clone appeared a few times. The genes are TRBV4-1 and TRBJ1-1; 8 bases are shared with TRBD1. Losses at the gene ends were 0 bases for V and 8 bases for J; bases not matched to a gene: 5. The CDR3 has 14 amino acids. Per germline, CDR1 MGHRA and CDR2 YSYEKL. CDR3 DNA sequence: TGCGCCAGCAGCCAAGATCTTTGGACAGGGGAAGCTTTCTTT. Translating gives CASSQDLWTGEAFF.

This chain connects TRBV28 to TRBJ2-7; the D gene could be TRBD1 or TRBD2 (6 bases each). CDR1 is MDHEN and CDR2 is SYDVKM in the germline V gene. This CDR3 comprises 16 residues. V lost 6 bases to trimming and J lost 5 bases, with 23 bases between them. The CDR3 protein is CASSRSGAQEMDEQYF. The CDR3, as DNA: TGTGCCAGCAGCCGTTCGGGGGCGCAGGAAATGGACGAGCAGTACTTC.